A selection of T cell receptor beta chains follows, all from one sample in a study of siplizumab effects on memory and regulatory T cells. Profiled with immunoSEQ multiplex PCR; TCRdb holds only in-frame clones, not every one. The top ten hold approximately 31% of the sample, which has approximately 68,000 clones, roughly nine tenths seen once. Sample: CD8+ T cells sorted from blood. The receptors shown here come from a human donor in good health. Both conserved end residues are part of each CDR3. D genes are given only for firm matches. Only part of the rows carry a size: once, few, many, or a class if the clone is expanded.

j_call,v_call,clone_size,d_call,cdr3_nt,cdr3_aa
TRBJ2-1,TRBV27,NA,NA,TGTGCCAGCAGTTTAGTACAGGGGGGGTACAATGAGCAGTTCTTC,CASSLVQGGYNEQFF
TRBJ1-5,TRBV4-1,NA,NA,TGCGCCAGCAGCCAAACACCCGGGGAAAATCAGCCCCAGCATTTT,CASSQTPGENQPQHF
TRBJ2-2,TRBV7-8,NA,TRBD2,TGTGCCAGCAGCTTATTCCGCGGGGGGGTCGGGGAGCTGTTTTTT,CASSLFRGGVGELFF
TRBJ1-1,TRBV29-1,NA,NA,TGCAGCGCTAAAACAGGAGACACTGAAGCTTTCTTT,CSAKTGDTEAFF
TRBJ2-1,TRBV7-9,NA,TRBD1,TGTGCCAGCAGCTACGGACAGGGGGCGCGAAATGAGCAGTTCTTC,CASSYGQGARNEQFF
TRBJ1-1,TRBV5-1,NA,NA,TGCGCCAGCAGCTTCACACAGGGTGAGGCTGAAGCTTTCTTT,CASSFTQGEAEAFF
TRBJ2-1,TRBV6-5,NA,TRBD2,TGTGCCAGCAGCTCCACTAGCGGGGGTTACAATGAGCAGTTCTTC,CASSSTSGGYNEQFF
TRBJ1-5,TRBV15,NA,NA,TGTGCCACCAGCCTGGGGTTGGGGAATCAGCCCCAGCATTTT,CATSLGLGNQPQHF
TRBJ1-2,TRBV30,NA,NA,TGTGCCTGGACACAGGGATTTAATGGCTACACCTTC,CAWTQGFNGYTF
TRBJ2-1,TRBV5-1,NA,TRBD2,TGCGCCAGCAGCTGGACTAGCGGGCCCAATGAGCAGTTCTTC,CASSWTSGPNEQFF
TRBJ1-5,TRBV15,NA,NA,TGTGCCACCAGCAGATACAGGGTCGGTCAGCCCCAGCATTTT,CATSRYRVGQPQHF
TRBJ2-7,TRBV2,NA,NA,TGTGCCAGCAGCGGACAGTACGCCTACGAGCAGTACTTC,CASSGQYAYEQYF
TRBJ2-1,TRBV7-9,NA,NA,TGTGCCAGCAGCTTACCAGAACCTGAGCAGTTCTTC,CASSLPEPEQFF
TRBJ1-1,TRBV7-2,NA,NA,TGTGCCAGCAGCCAACTATCGACGAACACTGAAGCTTTCTTT,CASSQLSTNTEAFF
TRBJ2-3,TRBV14,NA,NA,TGTGCCAGCAGCCAAGTCCCGGGTTCGTTCACAGATACGCAGTATTTT,CASSQVPGSFTDTQYF
TRBJ1-1,TRBV5-5,NA,NA,TGTGCCAGCAGCTTGGAAGGGTTGGGCCTCGAAGCTTTCTTT,CASSLEGLGLEAFF
TRBJ2-7,TRBV2,NA,NA,TGTGCCAGCAGTTGGACTGTCTCCTACGAGCAGTACTTC,CASSWTVSYEQYF
TRBJ2-5,TRBV4-2,NA,TRBD2,TGTGCCAGCAGCCAAGATCTAAGCGGGGGGGCCGAGACCCAGTACTTC,CASSQDLSGGAETQYF
TRBJ2-2,TRBV4-1,NA,NA,TGCGCCAGCAGCACCGGGGAGAACACCGGGGAGCTGTTTTTT,CASSTGENTGELFF
TRBJ2-7,TRBV27,NA,NA,TGTGCCACCGCCCCCGGGGGCCTTACCTACGAGCAGTACTTC,CATAPGGLTYEQYF
TRBJ1-1,TRBV27,NA,NA,TGTGCCAGCAGTCTGTACAGGAACACTGAAGCTTTCTTT,CASSLYRNTEAFF
TRBJ1-1,TRBV4-1,NA,NA,TGCGCCAGCAGCCAAGAGGGGGGTGGCGGGAGCACTGAAGCTTTCTTT,CASSQEGGGGSTEAFF
TRBJ2-1,TRBV30,NA,NA,TGTGCCTGGAGTTGGCATGAGCAGTTCTTC,CAWSWHEQFF
TRBJ2-1,TRBV25-1,NA,NA,TGTGCCAGCAGTGCTCTTTACGAGCAGTTCTTC,CASSALYEQFF
TRBJ2-7,TRBV5-1,NA,NA,TGCGCCAGCAGCTTGGCCCGGGGGCTCTACGAGCAGTACTTC,CASSLARGLYEQYF
TRBJ1-1,TRBV6-1,NA,NA,TGTGCCAGCAGTGAAGCGGACGAGGGGGGAACTGAAGCTTTCTTT,CASSEADEGGTEAFF
TRBJ1-1,TRBV19,NA,NA,TGTGCCAGTAGTATAGTCTCAGGGCCGAACACTGAAGCTTTCTTT,CASSIVSGPNTEAFF
TRBJ2-7,TRBV10-3,NA,NA,TGTGCCATCAGTGAGTCAAAACAGGGTGGGAACGAGCAGTACTTC,CAISESKQGGNEQYF
TRBJ2-2,TRBV4-1,NA,TRBD2,TGCGCCAGCAGCCCCAGGACTAGTAACCCCCCCGGGGAGCTGTTTTTT,CASSPRTSNPPGELFF
TRBJ2-2,TRBV14,NA,TRBD1,TGTGCCAGCAGTCGACAGGGGCCCATCTCGAACACCGGGGAGCTGTTTTTT,CASSRQGPISNTGELFF
TRBJ2-3,TRBV27,NA,TRBD2,TGTGCCAGCAGTTTATATACCGGGACTAGCGACTCTAGCACAGATACGCAGTATTTT,CASSLYTGTSDSSTDTQYF
TRBJ2-5,TRBV6-5,NA,NA,TGTGCCAGCAGCGACTGGGACCAAGAGACCCAGTACTTC,CASSDWDQETQYF
TRBJ1-1,TRBV4-2,NA,TRBD1,TGTGCCAGCGAGGCAGGGGGCGGGAACACTGAAGCTTTCTTT,CASEAGGGNTEAFF
TRBJ2-1,TRBV29-1,once,TRBD2,TGCAGCGTGGTAGCGGGAGGGGGTGAGCAGTTCTTC,CSVVAGGGEQFF
TRBJ1-6,TRBV7-9,NA,NA,TGTGCCAGCAGGGCATGGGGGCCCAATTCACCCCTCCACTTT,CASRAWGPNSPLHF
TRBJ1-1,TRBV5-6,once,NA,TGTGCCAGCAGCCTCATAGGCACTGAAGCTTTCTTT,CASSLIGTEAFF
TRBJ2-7,TRBV7-9,NA,NA,TGTGCCAGCAGCGTAGGGGGTAGCGGGCTTGTCCACGAGCAGTACTTC,CASSVGGSGLVHEQYF
TRBJ1-1,TRBV4-1,NA,TRBD1,TGCGCCAGCAGCTACACAGGGGGGGGAACTGAAGCTTTCTTT,CASSYTGGGTEAFF
TRBJ2-7,TRBV5-1,NA,NA,TGCGCCAGCAGCTTGTACAGCCCCTACGAGCAGTACTTC,CASSLYSPYEQYF
TRBJ2-3,TRBV6-4,NA,NA,TGTGCCAGCAGTGAAAAGGGGGGGCCCGGAGATACGCAGTATTTT,CASSEKGGPGDTQYF
TRBJ2-3,TRBV11-1,NA,TRBD1,TGTGCCAGCAGCGACAGGGGGTTTAGCACAGATACGCAGTATTTT,CASSDRGFSTDTQYF
TRBJ1-1,TRBV19,few,NA,TGTGCCAGTAGTATTTCGGGGAACACTGAAGCTTTCTTT,CASSISGNTEAFF
TRBJ2-7,TRBV29-1,NA,TRBD1,TGCAGCGGAACCGGGACAGGAGAGCAGTACTTC,CSGTGTGEQYF
TRBJ1-4,TRBV18,NA,TRBD1,TGTGCCAGCTCACCAGGGACAGGGGGTAATGAAAAACTGTTTTTT,CASSPGTGGNEKLFF
TRBJ2-5,TRBV7-8,NA,TRBD2,TGTGCCAGCAGCTTAGCGGGGGGGATCGGAGAGACCCAGTACTTC,CASSLAGGIGETQYF
TRBJ1-3,TRBV27,once,NA,TGTGCCAGCAGTTCAATTCTCGGGGCTGGAAACACCATATATTTT,CASSSILGAGNTIYF
TRBJ2-1,TRBV7-2,NA,TRBD2,TGTGCCAGCAGCTTAGTAAGCGGGACGGGCTCCTACAATGAGCAGTTCTTC,CASSLVSGTGSYNEQFF
TRBJ1-2,TRBV29-1,NA,NA,TGCAGCGTGGGGGGAGCAGGCATAGCCTATGGCTACACCTTC,CSVGGAGIAYGYTF
TRBJ1-6,TRBV10-3,few,NA,TGTGCCATCAGTGAGGACAGTAGCTCCTATAATTCACCCCTCCACTTT,CAISEDSSSYNSPLHF
TRBJ2-7,TRBV11-3,NA,TRBD1,TGTGCCAGCAGCTCGGACAGGGGAAACTACGAGCAGTACTTC,CASSSDRGNYEQYF
TRBJ1-3,TRBV19,NA,TRBD1,TGTGCCAGTAGCCAGGACAGGCTCTCTGGAAACACCATATATTTT,CASSQDRLSGNTIYF
TRBJ2-2,TRBV6-1,NA,NA,TGTGCCAGCAGTGATCTCCAGCCGGGCACCGGGGAGCTGTTTTTT,CASSDLQPGTGELFF
TRBJ1-5,TRBV19,NA,TRBD1,TGTGCCAGTAGTATCCGACAGGGGCAACAGCCCCAGCATTTT,CASSIRQGQQPQHF
TRBJ2-2,TRBV6-4,NA,NA,TGTGCCAGCAGTACAGGGAACACCGGGGAGCTGTTTTTT,CASSTGNTGELFF